This T cell receptor (beta chain) was documented in a study of blood T cell repertoires in COVID-19. CDR1 is GTSNPN and CDR2 is SVGIG in the germline V gene (reference sequence). The CDR3 has 13 amino acids. V lost 0 bases and J lost 8; bases outside the gene matches: 5. Clones were sequenced by immunoSEQ multiplex PCR, and TCRdb holds only the in-frame ones, with some missing. The sample shows some 200,000 clones, over 80% of them seen only once. The sample taken for sequencing was peripheral blood. This chain uses TRBV30 with TRBJ1-2; 8 bases are a match to TRBD1. The TCR sequence derives from a man aged 60-69 years with COVID-19, enrolled during active disease. CDR3 in amino acids: CAWSVRTGGGYTF. CDR3 DNA: TGTGCCTGGAGTGTACGTACAGGGGGAGGCTACACCTTC.